Presented here are 20 T cell receptor beta chains from one specimen sequenced in a study of CD8 T cells in ankylosing spondylitis. Using its own MiXCR run on the 5' RACE reads, TCRdb lists one record per CDR3 protein. The sample lists 130,000 or so distinct CDR3 sequences, 6.5% to 9% occurring once. The sample comprised blood, either unsorted or a sorted T cell fraction (not recorded which). The source of these receptors is a male donor with ankylosing spondylitis or in good health (not recorded which).

This clonotype was detected a few times. CDR3 sequence (DNA): TGTGCCAGCAGCCCCTCAACAGGGTGGACTGAAAAACTGTTTTTT. Translated, it gives CASSPSTGWTEKLFF. The gene calls are TRBV11-2 and TRBJ1-4, with a weak D call TRBD1 (6 bases). V shed 5 bases and J shed 7 bases, with 17 bases lying between them. The CDR3 runs 15 residues. CDR1 and CDR2 (germline): SGHAT, FQNNGV.

This clonotype was seen a few times. The CDR3 bases are TGTGCCAGCAGCCAAGATCCAGACGGCACAGATACGCAGTATTTT. Its protein is CASSQDPDGTDTQYF. The V call is TRBV4-2, the J call TRBJ2-3; D gene unclear. The CDR3 has 15 residues. Germline V CDR1 and CDR2: LGHNA, YNFKEQ. The V end lost 0 bases, the J end lost 1 base, and 8 bases lay between the germline ends.

This clonotype came up many times. The chain joins TRBV9 to TRBJ2-1; 7 nucleotides match TRBD1. The trim removed 4 bases at V and 4 bases at J, leaving 11 bases unmatched. Germline CDR1 SGDLS, CDR2 YYNGEE. There are 16 residues in the CDR3. The CDR3 region is CASSISSGTAYNEQFF. The CDR3, as DNA: TGTGCCAGCAGCATCTCCTCCGGGACAGCGTACAATGAGCAGTTCTTC.

The sample holds a few counts of this clonotype. J is TRBJ2-5 and V is TRBV5-1; 8 bases agree with TRBD1. J was trimmed by 5 bases and V by 0 bases; bases with no gene match: 6. The CDR3 is 15 amino acids. CDR1 and CDR2 from the germline V gene are SGHRS and YFSETQ. Written as DNA, the CDR3 is TGCGCCAGCAGCTTGGTTCCAGGGGGCGCGGAGACCCAGTACTTC. It codes for CASSLVPGGAETQYF.

This clonotype occurred a few times. The rearrangement uses TRBV20-1 and TRBJ2-1; maybe TRBD2 (5 bases). The CDR3 is 15 residues long. Trimming removed 5 bases at V and 0 bases at J, with 14 bases between. Germline values: CDR1 DFQATT, CDR2 SNEGSKA (reference sequence). CDR3 residues: CSAGRAESSYNEQFF. The CDR3 region has the DNA TGCAGTGCTGGAAGAGCGGAGAGCTCCTACAATGAGCAGTTCTTC.

This clonotype was counted ten times or more. The chain recombines TRBV24-1 with TRBJ1-5, with D possibly matching TRBD1 (5 bases). This CDR3 is 13 amino acids long. CDR1 KGHDR and CDR2 SFDVKD come from the germline V gene. The V end was cut by 2 bases, the J end by 7 bases, with 8 bases between. The CDR3 nucleotides read TGTGCCACCAGTGATTCCGGGGGACAGCCCCAGCATTTT. Protein: CATSDSGGQPQHF.

This clonotype was counted many times. The chain has TRBV5-1 and TRBJ2-7; no definite D call. Trimming removed 3 bases at V and 0 bases at J, with 7 bases between. Germline V gene lookup returns CDR1 SGHRS and CDR2 YFSETQ. The CDR3 has 13 amino acids. CDR3 protein: CASSWTASYEQYF. CDR3 in DNA: TGCGCCAGCAGCTGGACGGCCTCCTACGAGCAGTACTTC.

This clonotype has a count of ten or more. The CDR3 loop reads CASGEGSYNSPLHF. CDR3 in DNA: TGCGCCAGCGGGGAAGGCTCCTATAATTCACCCCTCCACTTT. The chain is built from TRBV5-1 and TRBJ1-6, with D unresolved. Trimming took 7 bases from V and 0 from J, leaving 8 bases between them. The CDR3 runs 14 residues. The germline V gene encodes CDR1 SGHRS and CDR2 YFSETQ. Complete variable domain (other parts from reference TRBV5-1 and TRBJ1-6): KAGVTQTPRYLIKTRGQQVTLSCSPISGHRSVSWYQQTPGQGLQFLFEYFSETQRNKGNFPGRFSGRQFSNSRSEMNVSTLELGDSALYLCASGEGSYNSPLHFGNGTRLTVT.

This clonotype was found many times. The chain employs TRBV9 and TRBJ2-7; D tentatively reads TRBD1 or TRBD2 (5 bases each). Germline V gives CDR1 SGDLS, CDR2 YYNGEE. This CDR3 has 13 residues. Between the trimmed V and J ends, which lost 0 bases and 6 bases, there was a span of 10 bases. CDR3 sequence reads: CASSVVQRGEQYF. The DNA of the CDR3 is TGTGCCAGCAGCGTAGTGCAGAGGGGCGAGCAGTACTTC.

This chain links TRBV29-1 with TRBJ1-4, with D possibly matching TRBD1 (5 bases). This CDR3 comprises 13 residues. Trimming shortened V by 1 base and J by 7 bases, and 10 bases separated the two germline ends. CDR1 and CDR2 (germline): SQVTM, ANQGSEA. DNA of the CDR3: TGCAGCGTTGAAGGGGACGCCAGTGAAAAACTGTTTTTT. Amino acid sequence: CSVEGDASEKLFF.

There are many counts of this clonotype. J is TRBJ2-4 and V is TRBV5-5, with D possibly being TRBD2 (6 bases). The V and J ends lost 2 bases and 7 bases respectively, with 16 bases between them. Looked up from germline, CDR1 is SGHKS and CDR2 is YYEKEE (reference sequence). The CDR3 is 15 residues long. The CDR3, as DNA: TGTGCCAGCAGCTTCAGCACCCCGGGGGAGAACATTCAGTACTTC. It codes for CASSFSTPGENIQYF.

This clonotype was seen many times. This chain connects TRBV19 to TRBJ1-5; D perhaps matches TRBD1 (5 bases). V was cut by 4 bases and J by 4 bases, with 8 bases left in between. Germline lookup yields CDR1 LNHDA and CDR2 SQIVND (reference sequence). The CDR3 loop spans 13 amino acids. CDR3 residues: CASSNRRNQPQHF. In DNA, the CDR3 is TGTGCCAGTAGTAACAGGAGGAATCAGCCCCAGCATTTT.

This clonotype was recorded at least ten times. The CDR3 sequence is CSARVGGKYEKLFF. In nucleotides, the CDR3 is TGCAGTGCTAGAGTTGGGGGGAAGTATGAAAAACTGTTTTTT. This sequence joins TRBV20-1 and TRBJ1-4; possibly TRBD1 for D (5 bases). Trimming pared 1 base from V and 6 bases from J, leaving 12 bases between. CDR1 is DFQATT, CDR2 SNEGSKA, per germline (reference sequence). This CDR3 region has 14 residues.

This clonotype has a count of ten or more. The CDR3 nucleotides are TGTGCCAGCAGTACACAGCGGGGAGAGCAGTACTTC. It specifies CASSTQRGEQYF. This chain uses TRBV28 with TRBJ2-7, with 7 bases identical to TRBD2. Germline lookup yields CDR1 MDHEN and CDR2 SYDVKM. J gave up 7 bases and V 5 bases, and 5 bases lay outside the gene matches. This CDR3 spans 12 amino acids.

The chain employs TRBV9 and TRBJ2-1; D is possibly TRBD1 or TRBD2 (5 bases each). The V end lost 5 bases, the J end lost 5 bases, and 14 bases lay between the germline ends. Germline V gene lookup returns CDR1 SGDLS and CDR2 YYNGEE. The CDR3 totals 14 residues. The CDR3 sequence: CASSVYQGDNEQFF. The CDR3 nucleotides are TGTGCCAGCAGTGTTTACCAGGGAGACAATGAGCAGTTCTTC.

This clonotype was counted many times. V and J are TRBV3-1 and TRBJ1-1; D not resolved. The V gene's germline CDR1 is LGHDT and CDR2 YNNKEL (reference sequence). The V gene lost 6 bases and the J gene lost 5 bases, with 13 bases spanning the gap. The CDR3 extends over 13 amino acids. In DNA form, the CDR3 reads TGTGCCAGCAGGGCGGTCCTGGAGACTGAAGCTTTCTTT. Translation: CASRAVLETEAFF.

The chain joins TRBV5-1 to TRBJ2-1; 10 bases are a match to TRBD2. Germline CDR1 is SGHRS and CDR2 is YFSETQ. The trim removed 4 bases at V and 4 bases at J, leaving 5 bases unmatched. The CDR3 spans 15 residues. CDR3 DNA: TGCGCCAGCAGCCTACTAGCGGGGACTTACAATGAGCAGTTCTTC. Translating it yields CASSLLAGTYNEQFF.

In its sample, this clonotype was seen many times. The rearrangement joins TRBV5-1 to TRBJ2-1; 7 bases map to TRBD2. There are 14 residues in the CDR3. Trimming cost V 0 bases and J 5 bases; bases outside gene matches: 2. Per germline, CDR1 SGHRS and CDR2 YFSETQ. The CDR3 is CASSLGLAHNEQFF. The CDR3 DNA sequence: TGCGCCAGCAGCTTGGGACTAGCCCACAATGAGCAGTTCTTC.

The table lists this clonotype with many counts. The chain couples TRBV9 to TRBJ2-5, with D maybe TRBD2 (5 bases). This CDR3 is built from 14 residues. Trimming left V 3 bases short and J 1 base short, with 10 bases between. Germline values: CDR1 SGDLS, CDR2 YYNGEE. The CDR3 loop is CASSAGLVQETQYF. The CDR3 nucleotides are TGTGCCAGCAGCGCTGGACTGGTCCAAGAGACCCAGTACTTC.

At least ten counts were recorded for this clonotype. The genes are TRBV5-1 and TRBJ1-2; D uncertain. This CDR3 comprises 14 residues. Looked up from germline, CDR1 is SGHRS and CDR2 is YFSETQ. The ends were cut back, 0 bases at V and 0 bases at J, with 6 bases in the middle. The CDR3, as DNA: TGCGCCAGCAGCTTGGACAAAGCTAACTATGGCTACACCTTC. Its protein is CASSLDKANYGYTF.